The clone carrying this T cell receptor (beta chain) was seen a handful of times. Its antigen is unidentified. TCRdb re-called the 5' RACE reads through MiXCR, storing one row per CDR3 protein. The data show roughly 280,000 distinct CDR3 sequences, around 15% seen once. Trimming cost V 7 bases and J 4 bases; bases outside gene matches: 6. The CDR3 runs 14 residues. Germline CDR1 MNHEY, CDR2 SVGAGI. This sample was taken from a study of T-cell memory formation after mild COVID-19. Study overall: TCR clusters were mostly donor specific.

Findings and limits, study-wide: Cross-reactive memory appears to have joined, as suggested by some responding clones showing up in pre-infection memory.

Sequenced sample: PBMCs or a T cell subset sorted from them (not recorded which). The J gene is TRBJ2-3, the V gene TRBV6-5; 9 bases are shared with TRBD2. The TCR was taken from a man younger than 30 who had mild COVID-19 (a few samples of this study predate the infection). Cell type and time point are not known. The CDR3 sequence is CASKWRGGPDTQYF. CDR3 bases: TGTGCCAGCAAATGGCGGGGGGGGCCAGATACGCAGTATTTT.